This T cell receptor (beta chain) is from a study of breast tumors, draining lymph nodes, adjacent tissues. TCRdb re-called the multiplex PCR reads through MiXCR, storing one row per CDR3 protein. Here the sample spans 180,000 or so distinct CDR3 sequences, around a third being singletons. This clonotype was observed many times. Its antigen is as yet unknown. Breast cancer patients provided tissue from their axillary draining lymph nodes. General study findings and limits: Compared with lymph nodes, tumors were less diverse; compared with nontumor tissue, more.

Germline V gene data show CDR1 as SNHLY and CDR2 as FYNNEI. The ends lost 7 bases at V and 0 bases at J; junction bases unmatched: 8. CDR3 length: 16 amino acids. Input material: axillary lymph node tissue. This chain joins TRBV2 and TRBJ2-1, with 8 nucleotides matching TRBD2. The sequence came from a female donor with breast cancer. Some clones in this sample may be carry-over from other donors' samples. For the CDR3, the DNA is TGTGCCAGCACTCCGGGGGGGAGACGCTCCTACAATGAGCAGTTCTTC. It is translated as CASTPGGRRSYNEQFF. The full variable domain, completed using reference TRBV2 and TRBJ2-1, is EPEVTQTPSHQVTQMGQEVILRCVPISNHLYFYWYRQILGQKVEFLVSFYNNEISEKSEIFDDQFSVERPDGSNFTLKIRSTKLEDSAMYFCASTPGGRRSYNEQFFGPGTRLTVL.